This TCR beta chain is drawn from a study of T cells in Graves' hyperthyroidism and ophthalmopathy. TCR beta CDR3 region amplification was performed from RNA transcripts. The HTBI primer set served for first-round RT-PCR of the TCR CDR3. TCRdb itself ran the multiplex PCR reads through MiXCR, one entry per CDR3 protein. In the table there are about 360,000 distinct CDR3 sequences, 13% of which are singletons. Trimming removed 5 bases from V and 6 bases from J; junction bases left unmatched: 12. The CDR3 covers 16 residues. Germline CDR1 reads SGHTA; CDR2 reads FQGNSA. Hyperthyroidism was newly diagnosed in patients aged 18 to 65 (duration under 2 months). At least ten counts were recorded for this clonotype.

The receptor comes from a woman under 30 with Graves' hyperthyroidism. Sequenced: blood. The rearrangement links TRBV7-2 to TRBJ2-1; TRBD2 matches at 8 bases. The CDR3 region has the DNA TGTGCCAGCAGCCCGCGAGGCGGGACTAGGGGCAATGAGCAGTTCTTC. Translating it yields CASSPRGGTRGNEQFF.